What follows are 2 T cell receptor beta chains derived from one specimen sequenced in a study of human T cells and chemical hapten exposure. Each CDR3 protein gets one entry after TCRdb re-called the RACE reads with MiXCR. The data show 150,000 to 200,000 distinct CDR3 sequences, more than 14% seen once. The time point here: patch test 1, 2 weeks after DPC sensitization. Treatment meaning: therapeutic diphenylcyclopropenone sensitization with weekly scalp DPC. The source was whole blood, collected in connection with sensitization to the hapten diphenylcyclopropenone (DPC). The receptor source for this set is a woman aged 30 to 39 with alopecia areata. Some clones in this sample may be carry-over from other donors' samples.

This clonotype was seen more than once but under ten times. The CDR3 region is CASSKNRGVASYEQYF. For the CDR3, the DNA is TGTGCCAGCAGCAAAAACAGGGGGGTTGCCTCCTACGAGCAGTACTTC. V is TRBV6-6 and J is TRBJ2-7; 8 bases align to TRBD1. Per germline, CDR1 MNHNY and CDR2 SVGAGI (reference sequence). This CDR3 contains 16 residues. J gave up 0 bases and V 6 bases, and 10 bases lay outside the gene matches.

There are a few counts of this clonotype. The chain employs TRBV12-3 or TRBV12-4 and TRBJ1-1; 7 nucleotides agree with TRBD1. With 6 bases clipped from V and 6 bases from J, the junction kept 10 bases outside the gene matches. This CDR3 spans 14 amino acids. This CDR3 reads CASRGTGDSPEAFF. For the CDR3, the DNA is TGTGCCAGCAGGGGAACAGGGGATTCTCCTGAAGCTTTCTTT.